This passage covers 21 T cell receptor beta chains from one sample sequenced in a study of cytomegalovirus exposure and HLA in healthy donors. The PCR employed 60 Vbeta primers together with 13 Jbeta primers. Here immunoSEQ multiplex PCR was the method, and the copy in TCRdb shows in-frame clones only, minus some. Here the sample spans 150,000 or so clones, 65% to 80% being singletons. What was sequenced was PBMCs. The origin of the receptors is a man aged 18 to 29 in good health and CMV-seronegative.

V gene TRBV9 combines with J gene TRBJ2-6; 8 nucleotides align to TRBD2. Losses at the gene ends were 1 base for V and 2 bases for J; bases not matched to a gene: 8. The CDR3 sequence is 18 residues long. CDR1 and CDR2 (germline): SGDLS, YYNGEE. In DNA form, the CDR3 reads TGTGCCAGCAGCGTAATACCGGGGGGGAGTGCTGGGGCCAACGTCCTGACTTTC. Protein: CASSVIPGGSAGANVLTF.

This chain connects TRBV29-1 to TRBJ1-4, with a possible D match to TRBD1 (5 bases). CDR3 length: 14 residues. Germline V CDR1 and CDR2: SQVTM, ANQGSEA. V was shortened by 7 bases and J by 4 bases, with 16 bases between the two germline ends. The DNA for the CDR3 is TGCAGCGCCCACCCTTGGGGGGATAATGAAAAACTGTTTTTT. It yields the protein CSAHPWGDNEKLFF.

CDR3 protein: CASSVAGGAEAFF. In DNA form, the CDR3 reads TGTGCCAGCAGCGTAGCTGGAGGCGCTGAAGCTTTCTTT. The gene calls are TRBV9 and TRBJ1-1; D is undetermined. V dropped 0 bases and J dropped 6 bases, with 9 bases sitting between them. This CDR3 comprises 13 residues. The V gene's germline CDR1 is SGDLS and CDR2 YYNGEE.

The chain uses TRBV7-6 and TRBJ2-2; TRBD2 aligns across 12 bases. The CDR3 has 18 amino acids. The V gene end was trimmed by 5 bases and the J gene end by 6 bases; junction bases not matched to a gene: 13. The V gene's germline CDR1 is SGHVS and CDR2 FNYEAQ. The CDR3 spells CASSPELAGGDFPGELFF. CDR3 sequence (DNA): TGTGCCAGCAGCCCAGAACTAGCGGGGGGCGACTTTCCCGGGGAGCTGTTTTTT.

This chain connects TRBV2 to TRBJ2-5, with a weak D call TRBD1 (7 bases). Germline V lookup: CDR1 SNHLY, CDR2 FYNNEI. Trimming cost V 1 base and J 4 bases, with 16 bases left between them. The CDR3 loop spans 16 amino acids. The CDR3 DNA sequence: TGTGCCAGCAGTGAAGAGCGGGCTAGGGGGCGAGAGACCCAGTACTTC. Its translation: CASSEERARGRETQYF.

The rearrangement uses TRBV11-2 and TRBJ2-2; maybe TRBD1 (6 bases). Germline lookup yields CDR1 SGHAT and CDR2 FQNNGV. The CDR3 contains 14 residues. V lost 2 bases to trimming and J lost 12 bases, with 16 bases between them. DNA of the CDR3: TGTGCCAGCAGCTTAATTCAGGGGCAGGGGAAGCTGTTTTTT. Its protein product is CASSLIQGQGKLFF. Complete variable domain (other parts from reference TRBV11-2 and TRBJ2-2): EAGVAQSPRYKIIEKRQSVAFWCNPISGHATLYWYQQILGQGPKLLIQFQNNGVVDDSQLPKDRFSAERLKGVDSTLKIQPAKLEDSAVYLCASSLIQGQGKLFFGEGSRLTVL.

J is TRBJ2-7 and V is TRBV6-1; tentatively, D is TRBD1 (6 bases). The germline V gene has CDR1 MNHNS and CDR2 SASEGT. CDR3 length equals 15 residues. V was cut by 8 bases and J by 3 bases, with 20 bases left in between. CDR3 sequence (DNA): TGTGCCAGCGACTACAGGGAAAGGGGCGGCTACGAGCAGTACTTC. Translation: CASDYRERGGYEQYF.

This clone was counted between two and nine times. The rearrangement joins TRBV5-1 to TRBJ1-1; 9 bases line up with TRBD1. This CDR3 is 15 amino acids long. Looked up from germline, CDR1 is SGHRS and CDR2 is YFSETQ. V dropped 4 bases and J dropped 4; count of bases not matched to a gene: 8. The CDR3 loop reads CASSPRQGESTEAFF. The CDR3 DNA reads TGCGCCAGCAGCCCGCGACAGGGGGAGAGCACTGAAGCTTTCTTT.

This sequence joins TRBV5-1 and TRBJ1-1, with D perhaps TRBD1 (6 bases). V was trimmed by 0 bases and J by 8 bases, leaving 11 bases between them. This CDR3 has 13 residues. CDR1 and CDR2 (germline): SGHRS, YFSETQ. DNA for the CDR3: TGCGCCAGCAGCTTGGGGGGGACACTAGAAGCTTTCTTT. Its protein product is CASSLGGTLEAFF.

The chain recombines TRBV9 with TRBJ2-2, with 8 bases fitting TRBD1. This CDR3 is 17 amino acids long. The V gene end was trimmed by 1 base and the J gene end by 0 bases; junction bases not matched to a gene: 5. Looked up from germline, CDR1 is SGDLS and CDR2 is YYNGEE. In DNA form, the CDR3 reads TGTGCCAGCAGCGTATGGCAGACAGGGGCGAACACCGGGGAGCTGTTTTTT. Its protein product is CASSVWQTGANTGELFF.

This clone was counted only a few times. The CDR3 region has the DNA TGTGCCAGCAGTCGTCCTACAGGGGGGACGGCGCAAGCTTTCTTT. This sequence encodes CASSRPTGGTAQAFF. V usage is TRBV28 and J usage is TRBJ1-1; 8 bases align to TRBD1. CDR1 and CDR2 from the germline V gene are MDHEN and SYDVKM. With V trimmed by 5 bases and J by 9 bases, 14 bases remained unmatched. The CDR3 has 15 amino acids.

V and J are TRBV5-1 and TRBJ1-1; possible D gene TRBD1, 5 bases. Trimming took 1 base from V and 5 from J, leaving 12 bases between them. The CDR3 loop spans 14 amino acids. CDR1 and CDR2 (germline): SGHRS, YFSETQ. The CDR3 sequence: CASSLWGQGTEAFF. CDR3 DNA sequence: TGCGCCAGCAGCTTGTGGGGCCAAGGGACTGAAGCTTTCTTT.

This chain uses TRBV27 with TRBJ1-1, with TRBD1 as a possible D gene (6 bases). Germline V gene data show CDR1 as MNHEY and CDR2 as SMNVEV (reference sequence). The CDR3 spans 15 residues. V lost 5 bases to trimming and J lost 1 base, with 14 bases between them. The CDR3 is CASSPSDRPNTEAFF. CDR3 DNA sequence: TGTGCCAGCAGTCCCTCCGACAGGCCGAACACTGAAGCTTTCTTT.

The chain uses TRBV7-9 and TRBJ2-1; 11 bases are a match to TRBD2. The germline V gene has CDR1 SEHNR and CDR2 FQNEAQ (reference sequence). The V segment lost 5 bases and the J segment 9 bases; nucleotides outside the gene matches: 9. The CDR3 contains 15 residues. This CDR3 reads CASSPSGGIPGEQFF. CDR3 in DNA: TGTGCCAGCAGCCCTAGCGGGGGGATCCCCGGTGAGCAGTTCTTC.

This clone was observed a single time. The CDR3: CASSFGQGVNQPQHF. The CDR3 nucleotides read TGTGCCAGCAGCTTTGGACAGGGCGTAAATCAGCCCCAGCATTTT. This chain joins TRBV14 and TRBJ1-5, with 8 bases that match TRBD1. The CDR3 loop spans 15 amino acids. Trimming at V came to 5 bases and at J to 4 bases, leaving 7 bases not matched to a gene. The germline gives CDR1 SGHDN, CDR2 FVKESK.

V is TRBV7-8 and J is TRBJ1-1; the D is unclear. The CDR3 is 14 residues long. Germline V lookup: CDR1 SGHVS, CDR2 FQNEAQ. V was clipped by 1 base and J by 4 bases, with 10 bases between them. CDR3 sequence: CASSLESVPTEAFF. Here the CDR3 DNA reads TGTGCCAGCAGCTTAGAATCGGTACCCACTGAAGCTTTCTTT.

This clone was recorded once. V usage is TRBV7-8 and J usage is TRBJ1-6, with 9 bases that match TRBD1. CDR1 is SGHVS and CDR2 is FQNEAQ in the germline V gene. J was trimmed by 4 bases and V by 2 bases; bases with no gene match: 9. CDR3 size: 18 residues. The CDR3 spells CASSLNRGLGLYNSPLHF. Here the CDR3 DNA reads TGTGCCAGCAGCTTAAACAGGGGGCTAGGGTTATATAATTCACCCCTCCACTTT.

The V and J genes are TRBV6-5 and TRBJ2-5; 7 bases line up with TRBD1. Unmatched junction bases numbered 6, after V lost 7 bases and J lost 1 base. CDR3 length: 14 amino acids. Germline loops: CDR1 MNHEY, CDR2 SVGAGI. The CDR3 DNA reads TGTGCCAGCACCCAAAGGGGGCCCCAAGAGACCCAGTACTTC. Protein sequence: CASTQRGPQETQYF.

This clone was seen more than once but under ten times. The CDR3 DNA reads TGTGCCAGCAGCATGACCTCAGGCCCAGATACGCAGTATTTT. Translated, it gives CASSMTSGPDTQYF. The V gene is TRBV9, the J gene TRBJ2-3; no clear D. Germline V gives CDR1 SGDLS, CDR2 YYNGEE. The CDR3 contains 14 residues. Trimming cost V 4 bases and J 4 bases, with 13 bases left between them. Filled out from reference TRBV9 and TRBJ2-3, the complete variable domain reads DSGVTQTPKHLITATGQRVTLRCSPRSGDLSVYWYQQSLDQGLQFLIQYYNGEERAKGNILERFSAQQFPDLHSELNLSSLELGDSALYFCASSMTSGPDTQYFGPGTRLTVL.

The chain carries TRBV14 and TRBJ1-4; the D is unclear. The CDR3 is 18 residues long. CDR1 and CDR2 (germline): SGHDN, FVKESK. The germline V and J ends were trimmed by 4 bases and 0 bases, with 18 bases remaining between them. CDR3 nucleotide sequence: TGTGCCAGCAGCCCACAGACCTCAATCTCAGCAACTAATGAAAAACTGTTTTTT. Protein sequence: CASSPQTSISATNEKLFF.

This clone was recorded a few times. V and J are TRBV27 and TRBJ1-5; D gene ambiguous. Germline assignment: CDR1 MNHEY and CDR2 SMNVEV (reference sequence). Deletions cut 4 bases from V and 0 bases from J, with 7 bases between. The CDR3 loop spans 14 amino acids. The CDR3 DNA sequence: TGTGCCAGCAGTTGGAGAGGTAGCAATCAGCCCCAGCATTTT. Translated, it gives CASSWRGSNQPQHF.